The clone carrying this TCR beta chain was observed many times. The target antigen is unknown. Germline lookup yields CDR1 DFQATT and CDR2 SNEGSKA (reference sequence). Trimming removed 2 bases at V and 0 bases at J, with 16 bases between. The CDR3 runs 17 residues. These data belong to a study of T-cell reconstitution after alpha-beta-depleted transplantation in children. Whole-study findings and limits: About two months after transplant, alpha-beta T cells reportedly came from several hundred expanded graft clones. T-cell numbers and diversity, one year after transplant, stemmed largely from T cells that were newly produced. Surviving thymic progenitors and recipient T cells were the source of high TCRbeta diversity at day 60 in some patients.

As it was prepared, the TCRbeta library received unique molecular identifiers. Via MiXCR, TCRdb re-called the PCR reads, giving one row per CDR3 protein. Here the sample spans hundreds of thousands of distinct CDR3 sequences, roughly 14% being singletons. This TCR was sampled from a girl aged 2 to 10 with congenital amegakaryocytic thrombocytopenia, due to receive a stem cell transplant. The source was PBMCs, collected before TCRalphabeta/CD19-depleted stem cell transplant. The rearrangement joins TRBV20-1 to TRBJ2-2, with D perhaps TRBD2 (6 bases). CDR3 residues: CSARPFSGAANTGELFF. The CDR3 DNA follows: TGCAGTGCTAGACCGTTTAGCGGAGCCGCGAACACCGGGGAGCTGTTTTTT.